The present TCR beta chain was sequenced within a study of shared clonotypes between healthy human individuals. CDR3 size: 14 residues. The germline V gene has CDR1 GTSNPN and CDR2 SVGIG (reference sequence). With 5 bases clipped from V and 10 bases from J, the junction kept 8 bases outside the gene matches. Original methodology: Sequence data from immunoSEQ were junction-only and lacked quality scores; consequently, filtering differed. The data were produced by immunoSEQ multiplex PCR, yet TCRdb's version contains in-frame clones alone and is incomplete. V and J calls plus clone size are reproduced from that table; the DNA served to infer D and trimming. The sample includes more than 450,000 clones, 70% to 80% of them seen just once.

The chain joins TRBV30 to TRBJ2-1; the match to TRBD2 covers 13 bases. Sequencing was done on a sample of PBMCs. This sequence was found in a woman in her thirties or forties in good health. Some clones in this sample may be carry-over from other donors' samples. Here the CDR3 DNA reads TGTGCCTGGGGACTAGCGGGAGTGCGTGGAGAGCAGTTCTTC. Its protein product is CAWGLAGVRGEQFF.